This T cell receptor (beta chain) was recovered during a study of regulatory T cells in long-lasting Graves disease. Whole-study findings and limits: TRBV28 was favored in persistent disease, as were TRBJ1-2 and TRBJ2-5.

Time point given: persistent/refractory GD, antithyroid drugs over 5 years with positive TRAb. The TCR library used RNA extracted from PBMCs. Diagnosis followed American Thyroid Association guidelines for Graves' disease. The authors drew patients from an endocrinology department in Xi'an, China. The CDR3 length is 15 residues. Losses at the gene ends were 5 bases for V and 2 bases for J; bases not matched to a gene: 8. The germline CDR1 and CDR2 sequences are SNHLY and FYNNEI. Building the TCR beta libraries relied on iRepertoire HTBI primers, and CDR3 regions underwent Arm-PCR. Source study methods: Across all samples, under 65 TRBV segments and 15 or so TRBJ segments were identified. In TCRdb, the multiplex PCR reads were re-called with MiXCR into one record per CDR3 protein. For this entry, the V and J calls and clone size follow TCRdb and not the study's own pipeline. The sample shows roughly 500,000 distinct CDR3 sequences, less than 25% of them seen only once.

This clonotype was recorded many times. Its antigen remains unknown. This chain joins TRBV2 and TRBJ2-7, with 8 nucleotides matching TRBD1. The sample here was peripheral blood mononuclear cells (PBMCs), taken when the disease was refractory, from a patient treated with antithyroid drugs. This clonotype originated in a female donor with Graves disease. The CDR3 nucleotides read TGTGCCAGCAGTCCAACAGGGGGTTCCACCTACGAGCAGTACTTC. Protein sequence: CASSPTGGSTYEQYF.